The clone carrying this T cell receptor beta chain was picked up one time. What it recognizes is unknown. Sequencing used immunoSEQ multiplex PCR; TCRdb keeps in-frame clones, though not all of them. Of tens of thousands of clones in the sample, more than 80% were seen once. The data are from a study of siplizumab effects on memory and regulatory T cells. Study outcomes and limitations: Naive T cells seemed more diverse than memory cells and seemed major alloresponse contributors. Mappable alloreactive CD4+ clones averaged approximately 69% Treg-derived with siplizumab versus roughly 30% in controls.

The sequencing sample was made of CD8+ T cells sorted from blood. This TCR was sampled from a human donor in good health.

CDR3 in DNA: TGTGCCAGCAGTTACGGGACTAGCGGCCGGGAGACCCAGTACTTC. Translating gives CASSYGTSGRETQYF. This chain joins TRBV6-5 and TRBJ2-5; 11 bases line up with TRBD2. CDR3 length: 15 amino acids. Germline V gives CDR1 MNHEY, CDR2 SVGAGI. The ends lost 2 bases at V and 5 bases at J; junction bases unmatched: 4.